Listed below are T cell receptor beta chains from one sample, sequenced in a study of beta chain features in type 1 diabetes. Data came from immunoSEQ multiplex PCR; TCRdb stores just in-frame clones and leaves some out. The data contain 600,000 to 750,000 clones, under 15% of them singletons. Sequences were obtained from naive CD4+ T cells from blood. The receptors here all came from a man aged 30 to 45 with type 1 diabetes. Both conserved end residues are part of each CDR3. D genes are given only for firm matches. Clone sizes are given selectively: once, few, many, or a class where the clone is expanded.

clone size	V gene	D gene	J gene	CDR3 DNA	CDR3 protein
.	TRBV18	TRBD1	TRBJ1-6	TGTGCCAGCTCACCGGGACAGGGTACAGATTCACCCCTCCACTTT	CASSPGQGTDSPLHF
few	TRBV7-2	.	TRBJ1-2	TGTGCCAGCAGCTTACCAGGGCAGGCAGTTGACTACACCTTC	CASSLPGQAVDYTF
few	TRBV4-3	TRBD1	TRBJ2-3	TGCGCCAGCAGCCAAGGACAGGGGCGATTCACAGATACGCAGTATTTT	CASSQGQGRFTDTQYF
.	TRBV4-3	.	TRBJ2-7	TGCGCCAGCAGCCAAGCGGGCGCGGGGGAGCAGTACTTC	CASSQAGAGEQYF
few	TRBV5-6	.	TRBJ1-5	TGTGCCAGCAGCCGGCGAGAAACAGGGTGGAAGGATCAGCCCCAGCATTTT	CASSRRETGWKDQPQHF
few	TRBV1	.	TRBJ1-5	TGCACCAGCAGCCAAGGCCAGGGTGGTGGGTATGGCAATCAGCCCCAGCATTTT	CTSSQGQGGGYGNQPQHF
few	TRBV7-2	.	TRBJ1-3	TGTGCCAGCAGCTTAGCAGGGTCTGGAAACACCATATATTTT	CASSLAGSGNTIYF
few	TRBV6-5	.	TRBJ2-3	TGTGCCAGCAGTTACAGGGTATTGGGCACAGATACGCAGTATTTT	CASSYRVLGTDTQYF
.	TRBV11-2	.	TRBJ2-3	TGTGCCAGCAGCCGACCCCGGCGTTCAGATACGCAGTATTTT	CASSRPRRSDTQYF
.	TRBV7-9	.	TRBJ2-5	TGTGCCAGCAGCGCACAGGTCCAAGAGACCCAGTACTTC	CASSAQVQETQYF
few	TRBV7-9	.	TRBJ2-5	TGTGCCAGCAGCTTGCCAGGGGCAGAGACCCAGTACTTC	CASSLPGAETQYF
.	TRBV14	.	TRBJ1-1	TGTGCCAGCAGCGGAGGAATGAACACTGAAGCTTTCTTT	CASSGGMNTEAFF